Listed below are T cell receptor beta chains from one sample, sequenced in a study of T cell repertoires in cytomegalovirus infection. Via MiXCR, TCRdb re-called the reads, giving one row per CDR3 protein. Among some 900,000 distinct CDR3 sequences listed, 30% to 35% were seen once. No antigen has been assigned to these receptors. The sequencing here drew on cultured CD8+ T cells from PBMCs, taken from culture after CMV antigen stimulation. These receptors were collected from a human donor in good health (CMV status not recorded). Some clones in this sample may be carry-over from other donors' samples. The CDR3 runs from the conserved cysteine through the conserved F or W. Fields, in order: J gene, clone size, V gene, D gene, CDR3 protein, CDR3 DNA. The D gene is left open where the match is weak. Clone size is not always given. Where it is, it says once, few, many or a class for expanded clones.

J gene: TRBJ1-1; clone size: -; V gene: TRBV13; D gene: -; CDR3 protein: CASSEHRVGVDTEAFF; CDR3 DNA: TGCGCCAGCAGCGAACACAGGGTGGGGGTCGACACTGAAGCTTTCTTT
J gene: TRBJ2-5; clone size: -; V gene: TRBV15; D gene: TRBD1; CDR3 protein: CATSRDRTDQETQYF; CDR3 DNA: TGTGCCACCAGCCGGGACAGGACCGATCAAGAGACCCAGTACTTC
J gene: TRBJ1-1; clone size: many; V gene: TRBV28; D gene: -; CDR3 protein: CASRPVGGLNTEAFF; CDR3 DNA: TGTGCCAGCAGACCCGTTGGGGGTTTGAACACTGAAGCTTTCTTT
J gene: TRBJ1-2; clone size: -; V gene: TRBV6-1; D gene: -; CDR3 protein: CASSEFRGEQGYTF; CDR3 DNA: TGTGCCAGCAGTGAGTTTCGGGGGGAGCAGGGCTACACCTTC
J gene: TRBJ2-7; clone size: -; V gene: TRBV7-6; D gene: TRBD2; CDR3 protein: CASSLGTSGGGSYEQYF; CDR3 DNA: TGTGCCAGCAGCTTAGGTACTAGCGGGGGAGGGAGCTACGAGCAGTACTTC
J gene: TRBJ2-1; clone size: -; V gene: TRBV29-1; D gene: -; CDR3 protein: CSVLRDEQFF; CDR3 DNA: TGCAGCGTCCTGCGGGATGAGCAGTTCTTC
J gene: TRBJ2-2; clone size: many; V gene: TRBV7-2; D gene: -; CDR3 protein: CASSRRPGHGTGELFF; CDR3 DNA: TGTGCCAGCAGTCGCCGTCCGGGACACGGCACCGGGGAGCTGTTTTTT
J gene: TRBJ2-6; clone size: many; V gene: TRBV4-1; D gene: -; CDR3 protein: CASSQDIPPGANVLTF; CDR3 DNA: TGCGCCAGCAGCCAAGATATACCCCCCGGGGCCAACGTCCTGACTTTC
J gene: TRBJ1-6; clone size: -; V gene: TRBV27; D gene: TRBD1; CDR3 protein: CASSLRTGVSPLHF; CDR3 DNA: TGTGCCAGCAGTTTAAGGACAGGGGTGTCACCCCTCCACTTT
J gene: TRBJ1-1; clone size: many; V gene: TRBV6-6; D gene: -; CDR3 protein: CASSYSAGLYTEAFF; CDR3 DNA: TGTGCCAGCAGTTACTCGGCGGGGCTGTACACTGAAGCTTTCTTT
J gene: TRBJ1-6; clone size: once; V gene: TRBV15; D gene: -; CDR3 protein: CATSTRTDSPLHF; CDR3 DNA: TGTGCCACCAGCACCCGGACAGATTCACCCCTCCACTTT